One sample yielded the 14 T cell receptor beta chains listed below, sequenced in a study of blood T cell repertoires in COVID-19. Method: immunoSEQ multiplex PCR; TCRdb's copy keeps in-frame clones and lacks some. The sample yields 200,000 to 250,000 clones, 70% to 90% seen once. Source material: peripheral blood. Receptors were obtained from a woman aged 18-29 years who had recovered from COVID-19.

The rearrangement uses TRBV29-1 and TRBJ1-3; D not resolved. Trimming left V 4 bases short and J 0 bases short, with 13 bases between. This CDR3 region has 15 residues. Germline CDR1 is SQVTM and CDR2 is ANQGSEA. The CDR3 bases are TGCAGCGTTGTACCAGACTTTAGCTCTGGAAACACCATATATTTT. It encodes CSVVPDFSSGNTIYF.

The chain couples TRBV7-9 to TRBJ2-6; TRBD2 matches 7 bases. The CDR3 sequence is 18 residues long. V was pared by 2 bases and J by 3 bases, with 10 bases of the junction left unmatched. Germline V gives CDR1 SEHNR, CDR2 FQNEAQ (reference sequence). The CDR3 DNA sequence: TGTGCCAGCAGCTTAAAGGGAGGGTTTATTTATGGGGCCAACGTCCTGACTTTC. This sequence encodes CASSLKGGFIYGANVLTF. The entire variable domain, with the rest obtained from reference TRBV7-9 and TRBJ2-6, is as follows: DTGVSQNPRHKITKRGQNVTFRCDPISEHNRLYWYRQTLGQGPEFLTYFQNEAQLEKSRLLSDRFSAERPKGSFSTLEIQRTEQGDSAMYLCASSLKGGFIYGANVLTFGAGSRLTVL.

V is TRBV5-8 and J is TRBJ2-6; 8 nucleotides line up with TRBD1. The CDR3 is 17 residues long. In germline, CDR1 is SGHTS, CDR2 YDEGEE. The junction had 8 bases not matched to a gene; V was cut back by 4 bases and J by 2 bases. The CDR3 sequence: CASSPGQGTPGANVLTF. For the CDR3, the DNA is TGTGCCAGCAGCCCTGGACAGGGTACTCCTGGGGCCAACGTCCTGACTTTC.

A single count supports this clone. This rearrangement joins TRBV4-1 to TRBJ2-1, with D perhaps TRBD2 (5 bases). Germline loops: CDR1 MGHRA, CDR2 YSYEKL. The CDR3 is 15 amino acids. V was trimmed by 0 bases and J by 9 bases, leaving 15 bases between them. CDR3 region: CASSQDLWGSAEQFF. As DNA, the CDR3 is TGCGCCAGCAGCCAAGATCTGTGGGGTAGCGCTGAGCAGTTCTTC.

The chain recombines TRBV3-1 (or the pseudogene TRBV3-2) with TRBJ1-6; 7 bases match TRBD1. Germline values: CDR1 LGHDT, CDR2 YNNKEL (reference sequence). This CDR3 spans 18 amino acids. V was pared by 5 bases and J by 0 bases, with 10 bases of the junction left unmatched. The DNA for the CDR3 is TGTGCCAGCAGCTGGGACAGAAATATGAGCTCCTATAATTCACCCCTCCACTTT. The encoded protein is CASSWDRNMSSYNSPLHF.

This chain connects TRBV6-1 to TRBJ2-3; D is perhaps TRBD2 (5 bases). The germline gives CDR1 MNHNS, CDR2 SASEGT. The V end lost 5 bases, the J end lost 1 base, and 13 bases lay between the germline ends. The CDR3 has 15 residues. The CDR3 coding sequence is TGTGCCAGCAGTTTCGGGAATTGGGGCACAGATACGCAGTATTTT. Protein sequence: CASSFGNWGTDTQYF.

The chain uses TRBV19 and TRBJ2-5; 11 positions agree with TRBD1. Trimming cost V 3 bases and J 4 bases; bases outside gene matches: 7. This CDR3 is 16 amino acids long. Germline assignment: CDR1 LNHDA and CDR2 SQIVND (reference sequence). CDR3 amino acids: CASSILRDRGRETQYF. CDR3 in DNA: TGTGCCAGTAGTATCCTCCGGGACAGGGGGAGAGAGACCCAGTACTTC.

The sample holds one count of this clone. V usage is TRBV18 and J usage is TRBJ1-1; possibly TRBD1 for D (5 bases). Trimming stripped 6 bases from V and 5 bases from J, with 13 bases between. The length of the CDR3 is 13 residues. The V gene's germline CDR1 is KGHSH and CDR2 LQKENI. The DNA of the CDR3 is TGTGCCAGCTCCCTCGAGGAGGGGACTGAAGCTTTCTTT. Its protein product is CASSLEEGTEAFF. The full variable domain, its missing parts supplied by reference TRBV18 and TRBJ1-1, is NAGVMQNPRHLVRRRGQEARLRCSPMKGHSHVYWYRQLPEEGLKFMVYLQKENIIDESGMPKERFSAEFPKEGPSILRIQQVVRGDSAAYFCASSLEEGTEAFFGQGTRLTVV.

The V call is TRBV5-1, the J call TRBJ2-1; TRBD2 matches 11 bases. J was trimmed by 4 bases and V by 0 bases; bases with no gene match: 3. The CDR3 runs 16 residues. Germline lookup yields CDR1 SGHRS and CDR2 YFSETQ. As DNA, the CDR3 is TGCGCCAGCAGCTTGGTAGCGGGAGGGGAGTACAATGAGCAGTTCTTC. The encoded protein is CASSLVAGGEYNEQFF.

CDR3 in amino acids: CASSLSQDTRYEQYF. As DNA, the CDR3 is TGTGCCAGCAGCTTATCACAGGATACTCGCTACGAGCAGTACTTC. This chain connects TRBV7-3 to TRBJ2-7, with D possibly TRBD1 on 5 matching bases. Trimming shortened V by 2 bases and J by 3 bases, and 14 bases separated the two germline ends. The germline CDR1 and CDR2 sequences are SGHTA and FQGTGA. CDR3 length: 15 residues.

CDR3 sequence reads: CASSFTGSGQPQHF. The CDR3 DNA sequence: TGTGCCAGCAGCTTCACAGGGTCTGGCCAGCCCCAGCATTTT. This chain uses TRBV5-6 with TRBJ1-5, with D maybe TRBD1 (6 bases). The CDR3 has 14 amino acids. The ends were cut back, 2 bases at V and 7 bases at J, with 13 bases in the middle. CDR1 and CDR2 from the germline V gene are SGHDT and YYEEEE.

The gene calls are TRBV7-3 and TRBJ1-1; no firm D call. Germline V lookup: CDR1 SGHTA, CDR2 FQGTGA. The CDR3 sequence is 14 residues long. Trimming removed 3 bases at V and 2 bases at J, with 10 bases between. The CDR3 bases are TGTGCCAGCAGCTTCCAGGCGAGTAACACTGAAGCTTTCTTT. Translated: CASSFQASNTEAFF.

The V gene is TRBV30, the J gene TRBJ2-6, with D possibly being TRBD2 (6 bases). The CDR3 covers 18 residues. The ends were cut back, 1 base at V and 5 bases at J, with 21 bases in the middle. The germline V gene has CDR1 GTSNPN and CDR2 SVGIG (reference sequence). The CDR3 DNA is TGTGCCTGGAGTGGATTTGGGGGGTTGCCCTTGTGGGCCAACGTCCTGACTTTC. Translated: CAWSGFGGLPLWANVLTF.

This rearrangement joins TRBV12-3 or TRBV12-4 to TRBJ2-5; a possible D gene is TRBD2 (5 bases). The CDR3 runs to 13 residues. Between the trimmed V and J ends, which lost 5 bases and 2 bases, there was a span of 9 bases. The CDR3: CASSPGKQETQYF. The CDR3 DNA is TGTGCCAGCAGTCCGGGAAAGCAAGAGACCCAGTACTTC.